The present entry profiles one T cell receptor (beta chain) with its context. Its antigen is unidentified. Trimming took 6 bases from V and 13 from J, leaving 12 bases between them. This CDR3 is 11 amino acids long. In germline, CDR1 is MNHNY, CDR2 SVGAGI (reference sequence). Profiling relied on immunoSEQ multiplex PCR, and the TCRdb table lists in-frame clones only, not all of them. The table includes under 2.5 million clones, approximately 90% detected once. The source of the sample is a study of shared clonotypes between healthy human individuals. Study details: The cohort had a couple of women and a few men, ages 18 to 49. Overall study results and limits: Although depth was large, rarefaction showed that sequencing of the sorted subsets was incomplete. A generally larger estimated richness was seen in naive subsets than in memory subsets.

Healthy adults negative for HIV, lacking recent acute infections or vaccinations, served as donors. The source of this sequence is a man between 18 and 35 years old in good health. Some clones in this sample may be carry-over from other donors' samples. The sequenced sample consisted of naive CD4+ T cells from PBMCs. The subset here: CD45RA+ positively selected. The genes are TRBV6-6 and TRBJ1-4; D might be TRBD1 (6 bases). CDR3 sequence reads: CASSPEGGLFF. The DNA of the CDR3 is TGTGCCAGCAGCCCAGAGGGGGGACTGTTTTTT.